Sequencing of this TCR beta chain was carried out in a study of early stage breast cancer tumors. The wider study: Most invasive tumors, about 75% of the 16, were ER+/PR+/HER2-. Whole-study results and caveats: Tumor and normal breast were distinguished via blood comparison in 14 of 16 patients.

Each sample had two DNA replicates, around 0.53 ug blood or about 1.5 ug tissue. The method was immunoSEQ multiplex PCR; TCRdb's version includes in-frame clones alone and lacks a portion of them. Counted here are roughly 1,500 clones, more than 75% occurring once; the ten biggest clones make up approximately 8.4%. The CDR3 has 14 amino acids. V lost 4 bases and J lost 7, with 14 bases in between. Looked up from germline, CDR1 is SGHTS and CDR2 is YDEGEE. Concerning this clone: Antigen unknown.

Normal breast often needed roughly 90-320 mg of tissue for enough DNA. Sample: normal breast tissue next to the tumor. This sequence joins TRBV5-8 and TRBJ2-2, with D perhaps TRBD1 (5 bases). The clonotype originates from a person between 65 and 80 years old with breast cancer. CDR3 residues: CASSSRVKGGELFF. The DNA for the CDR3 is TGTGCCAGCAGCAGCAGGGTTAAGGGCGGGGAGCTGTTTTTT.